This T cell receptor beta chain was found in a study of response to subunit inactivated influenza vaccine. The CDR3 extends over 14 amino acids. Germline CDR1 is LNHNV and CDR2 is YYDKDF (reference sequence). V lost 0 bases to trimming and J lost 5 bases, with 10 bases between them. General study findings and limits: Each seasonal influenza vaccination recruits few new T cells, the authors suggested.

This clonotype has more than one count but fewer than ten. Its antigen is still unknown. TCRdb fed the RT-PCR reads into MiXCR, producing one record per CDR3 protein. The sample contains approximately 520,000 distinct CDR3 sequences, about 15% of which appear only once. The sample here was CD4+ T cells sorted from PBMCs, taken less than 30 months after vaccination. The V and J genes are TRBV15 and TRBJ1-1; no reliable D call. The clonotype originates from a man aged 50 to 69 who received an inactivated influenza vaccine. The CDR3 sequence is CATSRDFQGTEAFF. The CDR3 coding sequence is TGTGCCACCAGCAGAGACTTCCAAGGGACTGAAGCTTTCTTT.